The present T cell receptor beta chain was sequenced within a study of post-analysis software for immune sequencing data. Findings and limits, study-wide: Patients with multiple sclerosis recorded significantly lower normalized Chao1 diversity than controls, the study found. Controls showed lower frequencies than patients for five TRBV segments, and TRBV5-6, TRBV5-1 and TRBV20-1 were among these.

This clonotype was seen only once. The antigen remains unidentified. Libraries were made from TCR beta cDNA, and they carried unique molecular identifiers. In TCRdb, the PCR reads were re-called with MiXCR into one record per CDR3 protein. Among 820,000 or so distinct CDR3 sequences listed, approximately 50% were seen once. The V gene's germline CDR1 is LNHDA and CDR2 SQIVND (reference sequence). The CDR3 extends over 14 amino acids. With 4 bases removed from V and 0 bases from J, the gap between germline ends came to 10 bases. The sequenced sample was blood. The chain uses TRBV19 and TRBJ2-7; the D is unclear. This clonotype originated in a girl aged 10-17 years with multiple sclerosis. CDR3 protein: CASSTALGSYEQYF. CDR3 nucleotides: TGTGCCAGTAGTACAGCTCTCGGCTCCTACGAGCAGTACTTC. Based on the CDR3 plus reference TRBV19 and TRBJ2-7, the full variable domain is DGGITQSPKYLFRKEGQNVTLSCEQNLNHDAMYWYRQDPGQGLRLIYYSQIVNDFQKGDIAEGYSVSREKKESFPLTVTSAQKNPTAFYLCASSTALGSYEQYFGPGTRLTVT.